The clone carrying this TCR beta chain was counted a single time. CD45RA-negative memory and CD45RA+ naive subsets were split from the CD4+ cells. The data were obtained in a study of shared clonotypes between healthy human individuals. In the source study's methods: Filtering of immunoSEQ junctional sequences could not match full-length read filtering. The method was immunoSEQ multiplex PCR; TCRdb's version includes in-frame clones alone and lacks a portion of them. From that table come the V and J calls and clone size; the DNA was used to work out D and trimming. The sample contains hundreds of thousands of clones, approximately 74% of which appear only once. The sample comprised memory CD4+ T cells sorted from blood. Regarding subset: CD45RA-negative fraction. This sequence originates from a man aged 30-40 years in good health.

The CDR3 here is CSEGADTQYF. CDR3 DNA sequence: TGCAGTGAAGGGGCAGATACGCAGTATTTT. The J gene is TRBJ2-3, the V gene TRBV20-1, with D perhaps matching TRBD1 (5 bases). Germline V lookup: CDR1 DFQATT, CDR2 SNEGSKA (reference sequence). The CDR3 spans 10 residues. V lost 7 bases, J lost 4 bases, and 6 bases lay in between.